Sequencing of this T cell receptor beta chain was carried out in a study of blood T cells in healthy people across ages. General study findings and limits: Roughly linear declines in TCR beta diversity per million T cells occurred with age.

Points on this clonotype: Its matching antigen is unknown. The junction differs from germline at one of its ends, possibly a read error.

Aged about 6 to 95, donors were systemically healthy Caucasians from Russia. Primers used in a second PCR of roughly 6 to 12 cycles were a sample-barcoded 5' primer and a J-beta primer mix. One entry per CDR3 protein, called by TCRdb with MiXCR from the 5' RACE reads. The repertoire holds more than 650,000 distinct CDR3 sequences, with 40% to 65% as singletons. The CDR3 is 14 amino acids. The V gene's germline CDR1 is SGHRS and CDR2 YFSETQ. The source is a man of 80 years or more in good health. The sample consisted of blood. The V and J genes are TRBV5-1 and TRBJ1-6, with D hard to call. The CDR3, as DNA: TGCGCCTGCAGCTTGGGCGGAGATAATTCACCCCTCCACTTT. It translates to CACSLGGDNSPLHF.